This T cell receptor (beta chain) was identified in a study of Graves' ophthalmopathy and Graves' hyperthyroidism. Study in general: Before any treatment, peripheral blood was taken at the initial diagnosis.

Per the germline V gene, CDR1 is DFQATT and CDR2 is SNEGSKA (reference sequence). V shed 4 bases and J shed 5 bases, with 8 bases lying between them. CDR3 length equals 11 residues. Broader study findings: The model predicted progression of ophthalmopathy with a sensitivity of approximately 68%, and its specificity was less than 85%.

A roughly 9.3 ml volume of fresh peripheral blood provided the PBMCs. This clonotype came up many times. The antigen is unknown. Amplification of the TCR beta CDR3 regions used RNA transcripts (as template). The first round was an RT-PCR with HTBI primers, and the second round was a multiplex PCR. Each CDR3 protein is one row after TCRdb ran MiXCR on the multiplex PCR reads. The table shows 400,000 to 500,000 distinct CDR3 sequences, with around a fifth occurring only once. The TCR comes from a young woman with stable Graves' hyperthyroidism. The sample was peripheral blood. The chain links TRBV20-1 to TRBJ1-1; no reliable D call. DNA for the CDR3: TGCAGTGCTACTCTAATTACTGAAGCTTTCTTT. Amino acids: CSATLITEAFF.